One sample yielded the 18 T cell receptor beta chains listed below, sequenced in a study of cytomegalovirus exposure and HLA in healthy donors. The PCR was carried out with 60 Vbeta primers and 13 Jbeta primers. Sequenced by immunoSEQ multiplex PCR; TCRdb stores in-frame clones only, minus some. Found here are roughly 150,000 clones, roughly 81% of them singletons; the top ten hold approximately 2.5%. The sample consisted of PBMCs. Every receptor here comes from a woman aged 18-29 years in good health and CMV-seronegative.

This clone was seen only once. The CDR3 sequence: CASSLAYRRNTEAFF. CDR3 DNA: TGTGCCAGCAGCTTAGCCTACAGGAGGAACACTGAAGCTTTCTTT. The gene calls are TRBV7-9 and TRBJ1-1, with TRBD1 as a possible D gene (5 bases). Trimming shortened V by 0 bases and J by 1 base, and 9 bases separated the two germline ends. The CDR3 length is 15 residues. Germline V lookup: CDR1 SEHNR, CDR2 FQNEAQ (reference sequence).

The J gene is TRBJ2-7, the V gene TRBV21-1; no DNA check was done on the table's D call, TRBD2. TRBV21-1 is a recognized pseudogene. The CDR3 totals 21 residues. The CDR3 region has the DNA TGTGCCTTTCAGGCGGGGACAGGGGACAGACTAGCGGGAGGGCCGGGCGACGAGCAGTACTTC. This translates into CAFQAGTGDRLAGGPGDEQYF.

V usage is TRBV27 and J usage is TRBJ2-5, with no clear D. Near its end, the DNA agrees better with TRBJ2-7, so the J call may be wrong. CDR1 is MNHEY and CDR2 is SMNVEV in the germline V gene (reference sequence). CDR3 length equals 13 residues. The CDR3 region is CASSYRGDYEQYF. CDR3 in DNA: TGTGCCAGCAGTTATCGCGGAGACTACGAGCAGTACTTC.

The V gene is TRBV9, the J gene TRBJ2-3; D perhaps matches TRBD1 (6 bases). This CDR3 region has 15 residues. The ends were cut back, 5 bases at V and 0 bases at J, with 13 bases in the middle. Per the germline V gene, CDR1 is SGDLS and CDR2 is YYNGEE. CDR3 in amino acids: CASSAGTLSTDTQYF. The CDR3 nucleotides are TGTGCCAGCAGTGCCGGGACACTAAGCACAGATACGCAGTATTTT.

The CDR3 loop reads CASSLAKGASGRIYNEQFF. The CDR3 DNA reads as TGTGCCAGCAGCTTAGCGAAGGGGGCTAGCGGGAGGATATACAATGAGCAGTTCTTC. J is TRBJ2-1 and V is TRBV7-8, with 11 bases aligning to TRBD2. The CDR3 loop spans 19 amino acids. The V gene end was trimmed by 0 bases and the J gene end by 4 bases; junction bases not matched to a gene: 11. Per germline, CDR1 SGHVS and CDR2 FQNEAQ.

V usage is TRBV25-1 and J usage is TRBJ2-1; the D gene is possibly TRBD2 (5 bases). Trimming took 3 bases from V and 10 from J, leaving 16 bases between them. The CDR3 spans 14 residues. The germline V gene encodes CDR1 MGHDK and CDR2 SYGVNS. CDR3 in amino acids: CASSDHYPGVEQFF. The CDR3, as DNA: TGTGCCAGCAGTGACCACTACCCCGGGGTCGAGCAGTTCTTC.

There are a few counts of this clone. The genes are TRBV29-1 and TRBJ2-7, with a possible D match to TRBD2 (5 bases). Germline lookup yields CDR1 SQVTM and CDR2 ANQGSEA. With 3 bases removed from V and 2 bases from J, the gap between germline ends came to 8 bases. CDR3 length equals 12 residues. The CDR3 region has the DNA TGCAGCGTTGATTCGGGGACCTACGAGCAGTACTTC. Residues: CSVDSGTYEQYF.

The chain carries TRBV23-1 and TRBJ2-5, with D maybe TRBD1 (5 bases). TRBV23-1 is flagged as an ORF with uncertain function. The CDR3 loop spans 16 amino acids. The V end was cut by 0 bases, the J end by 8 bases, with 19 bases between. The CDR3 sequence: CASSQSFGKQERTQYF. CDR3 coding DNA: TGCGCCAGCAGTCAATCTTTCGGCAAACAGGAACGAACCCAGTACTTC.

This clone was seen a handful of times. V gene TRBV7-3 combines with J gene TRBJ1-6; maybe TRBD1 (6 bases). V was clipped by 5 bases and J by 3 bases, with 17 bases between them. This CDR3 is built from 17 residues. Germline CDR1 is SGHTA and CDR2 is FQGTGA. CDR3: CASSLEGGTSYNSPLHF. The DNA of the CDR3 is TGTGCCAGCAGCCTCGAGGGGGGGACTAGCTATAATTCACCCCTCCACTTT.

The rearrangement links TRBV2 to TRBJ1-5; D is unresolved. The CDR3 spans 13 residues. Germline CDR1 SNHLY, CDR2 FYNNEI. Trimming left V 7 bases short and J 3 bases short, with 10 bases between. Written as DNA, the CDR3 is TGTGCCAGCACTCGGGGTCCCAATCAGCCCCAGCATTTT. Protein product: CASTRGPNQPQHF.

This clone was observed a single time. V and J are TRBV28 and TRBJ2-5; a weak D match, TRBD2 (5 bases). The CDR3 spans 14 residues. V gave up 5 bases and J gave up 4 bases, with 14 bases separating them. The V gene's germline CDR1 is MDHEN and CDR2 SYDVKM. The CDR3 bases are TGTGCCAGCAGTCCGACTACCTACGTAGAGACCCAGTACTTC. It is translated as CASSPTTYVETQYF.

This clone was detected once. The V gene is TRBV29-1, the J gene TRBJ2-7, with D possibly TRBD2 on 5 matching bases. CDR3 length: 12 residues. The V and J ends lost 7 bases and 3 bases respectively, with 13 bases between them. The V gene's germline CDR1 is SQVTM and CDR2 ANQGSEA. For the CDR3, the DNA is TGCAGCGCCACTAGTGGGAGCTACGAGCAGTACTTC. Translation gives CSATSGSYEQYF.

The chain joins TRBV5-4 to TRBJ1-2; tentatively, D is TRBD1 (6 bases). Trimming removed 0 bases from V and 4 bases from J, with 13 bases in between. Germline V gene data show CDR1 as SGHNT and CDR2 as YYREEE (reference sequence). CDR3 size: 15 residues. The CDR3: CASSLAAAGAYGYTF. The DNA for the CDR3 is TGTGCCAGCAGCTTGGCGGCCGCGGGGGCCTATGGCTACACCTTC. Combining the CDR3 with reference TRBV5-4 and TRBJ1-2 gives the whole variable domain ETGVTQSPTHLIKTRGQQVTLRCSSQSGHNTVSWYQQALGQGPQFIFQYYREEENGRGNFPPRFSGLQFPNYSSELNVNALELDDSALYLCASSLAAAGAYGYTFGSGTRLTVV.

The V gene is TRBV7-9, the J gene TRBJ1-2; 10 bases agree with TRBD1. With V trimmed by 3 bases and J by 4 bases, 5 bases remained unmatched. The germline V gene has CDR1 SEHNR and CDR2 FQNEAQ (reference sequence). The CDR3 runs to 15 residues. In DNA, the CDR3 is TGTGCCAGCAGCTTGGACGACAGGGGGCGCTATGGCTACACCTTC. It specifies CASSLDDRGRYGYTF.

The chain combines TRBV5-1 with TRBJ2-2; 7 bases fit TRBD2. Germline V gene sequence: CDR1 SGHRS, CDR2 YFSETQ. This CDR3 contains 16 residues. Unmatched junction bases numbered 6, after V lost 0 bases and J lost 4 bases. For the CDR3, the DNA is TGCGCCAGCAGCTTGGGGAATAGCGGGCTCACCGGGGAGCTGTTTTTT. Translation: CASSLGNSGLTGELFF.

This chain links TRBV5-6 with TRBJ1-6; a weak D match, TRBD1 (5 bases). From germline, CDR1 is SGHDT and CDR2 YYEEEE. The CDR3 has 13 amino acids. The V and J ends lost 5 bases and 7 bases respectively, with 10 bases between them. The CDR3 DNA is TGTGCCAGCAGGGATAAGGGGAATTCACCCCTCCACTTT. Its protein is CASRDKGNSPLHF.

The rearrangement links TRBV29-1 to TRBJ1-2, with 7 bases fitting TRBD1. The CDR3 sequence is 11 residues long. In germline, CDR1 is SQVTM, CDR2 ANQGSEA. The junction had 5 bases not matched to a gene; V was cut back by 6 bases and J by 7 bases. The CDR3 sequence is CSVPGGSGYTF. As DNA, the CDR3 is TGCAGCGTCCCAGGGGGTTCTGGCTACACCTTC.

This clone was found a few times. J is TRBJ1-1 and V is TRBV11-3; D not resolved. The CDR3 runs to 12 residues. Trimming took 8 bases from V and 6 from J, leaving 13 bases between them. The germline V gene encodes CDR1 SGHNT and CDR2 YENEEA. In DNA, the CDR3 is TGTGCCAGCGGGCCGCTGCTCGCTGAAGCTTTCTTT. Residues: CASGPLLAEAFF. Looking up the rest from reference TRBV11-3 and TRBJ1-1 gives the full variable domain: EAGVVQSPRYKIIEKKQPVAFWCNPISGHNTLYWYLQNLGQGPELLIRYENEEAVDDSQLPKDRFSAERLKGVDSTLKIQPAELGDSAVYLCASGPLLAEAFFGQGTRLTVV.